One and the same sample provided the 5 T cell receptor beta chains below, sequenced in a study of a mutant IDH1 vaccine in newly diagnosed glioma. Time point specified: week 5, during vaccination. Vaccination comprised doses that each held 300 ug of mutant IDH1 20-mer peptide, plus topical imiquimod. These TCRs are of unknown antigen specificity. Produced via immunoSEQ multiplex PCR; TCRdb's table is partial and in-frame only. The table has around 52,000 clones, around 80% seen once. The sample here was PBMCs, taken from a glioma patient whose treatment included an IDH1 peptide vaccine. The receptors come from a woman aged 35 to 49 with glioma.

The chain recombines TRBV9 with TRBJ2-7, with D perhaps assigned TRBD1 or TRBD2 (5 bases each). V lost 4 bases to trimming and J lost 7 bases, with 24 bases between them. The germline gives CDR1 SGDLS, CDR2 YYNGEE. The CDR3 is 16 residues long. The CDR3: CASSPFRTRDGEEQYF. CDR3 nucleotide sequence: TGTGCCAGCAGCCCGTTCCGAACCCGGGACGGCGAAGAGCAGTACTTC.

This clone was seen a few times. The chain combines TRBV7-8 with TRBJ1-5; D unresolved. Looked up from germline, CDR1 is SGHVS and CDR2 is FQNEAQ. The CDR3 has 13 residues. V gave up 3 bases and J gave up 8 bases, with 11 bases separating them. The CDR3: CASSFSGEKPQHF. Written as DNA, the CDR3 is TGTGCCAGCAGCTTTAGCGGGGAGAAGCCCCAGCATTTT.

CDR3 nucleotides: TGTGCCAGCAGCCCGTACGGAGGTCGGGACGAGCAGTACTTC. Amino acid sequence: CASSPYGGRDEQYF. V usage is TRBV7-2 and J usage is TRBJ2-7; TRBD2 might be the D (5 bases). The V gene's germline CDR1 is SGHTA and CDR2 FQGNSA. Deletions cut 5 bases from V and 5 bases from J, with 16 bases between. This CDR3 has 14 residues.

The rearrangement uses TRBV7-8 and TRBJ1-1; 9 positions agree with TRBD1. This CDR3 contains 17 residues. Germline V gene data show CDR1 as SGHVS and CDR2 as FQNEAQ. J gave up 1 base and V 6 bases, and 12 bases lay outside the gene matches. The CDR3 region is CASRKKTGTGSNTEAFF. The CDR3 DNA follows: TGTGCCAGCAGGAAAAAGACCGGGACAGGGTCGAACACTGAAGCTTTCTTT.

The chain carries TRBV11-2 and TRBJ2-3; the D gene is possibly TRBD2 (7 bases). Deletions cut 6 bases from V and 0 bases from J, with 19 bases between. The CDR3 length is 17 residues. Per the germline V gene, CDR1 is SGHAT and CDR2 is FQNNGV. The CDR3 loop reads CASSRAWGGASTDTQYF. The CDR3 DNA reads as TGTGCCAGCAGTCGGGCTTGGGGGGGGGCTAGCACAGATACGCAGTATTTT.